The source of this T cell receptor beta chain is a study of breast tumors, draining lymph nodes, adjacent tissues. Axillary draining lymph nodes of breast cancer patients supplied the node samples. Via MiXCR, TCRdb re-called the multiplex PCR reads, giving one row per CDR3 protein. The table shows approximately 280,000 distinct CDR3 sequences, with 30% occurring only once. A note on this clonotype: What it recognizes is unknown.

Germline loops: CDR1 SGDLS, CDR2 YYNGEE. The CDR3 length is 16 residues. V lost 5 bases and J lost 2, with 19 bases in between. Study-wide points: Most tumor T cells seemingly derive from lymph node, then expand in tumor. Compared with lymph nodes, tumors were less diverse; compared with nontumor tissue, more. Tumor T cell lymph node origin was a supported hypothesis, not proven.

This sequence joins TRBV9 and TRBJ2-5; D may be TRBD1 (6 bases). Sequencing used axillary lymph node tissue. The clonotype was recovered from a female donor with breast cancer. Some clones in this sample may be carry-over from other donors' samples. CDR3 coding DNA: TGTGCCAGCAGTGCTAGTCCGAACAGGGAGCAAGAGACCCAGTACTTC. Its protein product is CASSASPNREQETQYF.